Listed below are T cell receptor beta chains from one sample, sequenced in a study of OX40 agonist ivuxolimab in advanced cancers. TCRdb keeps only in-frame clones here, not all; method: immunoSEQ multiplex PCR. Of more than 30,000 clones in the sample, 65% to 85% were seen once. This specimen consisted of CD4+ or CD8+ T cells sorted from blood, obtained in a trial of the OX40 agonist ivuxolimab. The receptors shown here come from an adult with an advanced solid tumor such as melanoma, head and neck, liver or kidney cancer. CDR3s leave out the opening cysteine and the closing phenylalanine or tryptophan.

j_call v_call cdr3_aa
TRBJ1-1 TRBV10-2 ASNQGYGNTEAF
TRBJ1-3 TRBV15 ATSRDRGFGNTIY
TRBJ1-6 TRBV18 ASSPQASNSPLH
TRBJ2-7 TRBV29-1 SALSDRGYEQY
TRBJ1-6 TRBV2 ASLEETAPLH
TRBJ1-1 TRBV19 ASSIITAGEAF
TRBJ1-2 TRBV5-1 ASSSAQGGGYGYT
TRBJ1-1 TRBV28 ASSFQGIAF
TRBJ2-2 TRBV5-4 ASSLRLGGGPLNTGELF
TRBJ2-1 TRBV10-3 AIRGAVGEQF
TRBJ1-2 TRBV2 ASRRGELYGYT
TRBJ1-2 TRBV6-1 ASSEAQGGFYGYT
TRBJ2-2 TRBV21-1 ASAGHAGELF
TRBJ1-1 TRBV11-3 ASSAGTGGMPEAF
TRBJ1-2 TRBV30 AWSLTEYGYT
TRBJ2-2 TRBV2 ASSLTEANTGELF
TRBJ1-5 TRBV7-2 ASSPIQGQPQH
TRBJ2-1 TRBV27 ASSFGGNSYNEQF
TRBJ1-2 TRBV19 ASSIQRGPNYGYT
TRBJ1-6 TRBV10-3 AISESWGGRTNSPLH
TRBJ2-3 TRBV10-1 ASSEDSRTDTQY
TRBJ2-5 TRBV9 ASSVGASGGIQETQY
TRBJ1-4 TRBV5-4 ASSSGYEKLF
TRBJ2-3 TRBV30 AGRQGVGTDTQY
TRBJ2-7 TRBV6-5 ASSYTGPTDYEQY
TRBJ2-2 TRBV29-1 SVAGDRGVLNTGELF
TRBJ2-3 TRBV29-1 SVAIPADTQY
TRBJ1-2 TRBV2 ASSETVTYGYT
TRBJ2-3 TRBV30 ACPASGTQY
TRBJ2-1 TRBV5-1 ASSIDSYNEQF
TRBJ1-3 TRBV5-1 ASSPQVNSGNTIY
TRBJ1-3 TRBV19 ASGEGAGNTIY
TRBJ2-5 TRBV7-8 ASSLPGTSGGLETQY
TRBJ1-6 TRBV6-1 ASSEGSSPLH
TRBJ1-2 TRBV6-6 ASSYSGGANYGYT
TRBJ2-7 TRBV2 ASRERTGAGVQY
TRBJ1-1 TRBV18 ASSQELNTEAF
TRBJ2-2 TRBV5-1 ASSLGGGGTGELF
TRBJ1-1 TRBV7-2 ASSPSGGEEAF
TRBJ2-1 TRBV30 AWSAGQGNEQF
TRBJ1-1 TRBV5-4 ASRVSRGNTEAF
TRBJ2-3 TRBV28 ASSSAGHLNLDTQY
TRBJ1-1 TRBV7-8 ASSFQGTVNTEAF
TRBJ1-6 TRBV6-5 ASSTGDGYNSPLH
TRBJ1-6 TRBV4-1 ASSQARQAYNSPLH
TRBJ2-7 TRBV10-3 ATQPWTGDRYEQY
TRBJ1-3 TRBV5-1 ASSPTVLSGNTIY
TRBJ1-4 TRBV15 ATSEQGAPNEKLF
TRBJ2-2 TRBV21-1 ASRDRGRTGELF
TRBJ1-5 TRBV5-1 ASSLGGFQPQH
TRBJ1-6 TRBV27 ASSLGRRGRGWSSPLH